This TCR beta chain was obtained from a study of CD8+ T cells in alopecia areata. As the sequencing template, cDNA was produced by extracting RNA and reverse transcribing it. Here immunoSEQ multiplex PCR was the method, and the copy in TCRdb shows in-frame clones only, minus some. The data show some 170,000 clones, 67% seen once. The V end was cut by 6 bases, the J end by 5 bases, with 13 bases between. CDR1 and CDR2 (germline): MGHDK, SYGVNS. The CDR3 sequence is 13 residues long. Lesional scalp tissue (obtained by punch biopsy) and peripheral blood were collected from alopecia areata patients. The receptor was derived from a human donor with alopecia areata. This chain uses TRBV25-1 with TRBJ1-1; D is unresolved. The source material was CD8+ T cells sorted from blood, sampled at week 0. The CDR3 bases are TGTGCCAGCAGCCTGATGGAAGGGACTGAAGCTTTCTTT. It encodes CASSLMEGTEAFF.